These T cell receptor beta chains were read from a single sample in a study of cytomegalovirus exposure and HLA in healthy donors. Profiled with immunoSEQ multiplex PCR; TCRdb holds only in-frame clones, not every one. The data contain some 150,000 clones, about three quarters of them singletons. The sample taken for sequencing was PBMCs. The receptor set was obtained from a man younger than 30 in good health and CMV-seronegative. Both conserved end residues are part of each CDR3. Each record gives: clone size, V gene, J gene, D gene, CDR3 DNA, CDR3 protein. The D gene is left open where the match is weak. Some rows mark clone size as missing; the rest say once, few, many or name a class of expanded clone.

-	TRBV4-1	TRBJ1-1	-	TGCGCCAGCAGCCTGAAACAGGGTAACTCTGAAGCTTTCTTT	CASSLKQGNSEAFF
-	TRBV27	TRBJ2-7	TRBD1	TGTGCCAGCAGGCTCCGGGACAGGGCCTACGAGCAGTACTTC	CASRLRDRAYEQYF
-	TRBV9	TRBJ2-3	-	TGTGCCAGCAGCGTAGACGTGTCTAGCCCCCTTCTAGATACGCAGTATTTT	CASSVDVSSPLLDTQYF
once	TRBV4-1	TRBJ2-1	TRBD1	TGCGCCAGCAGCCAACGCCGACAGGGGGCCTACAATGAGCAGTTCTTC	CASSQRRQGAYNEQFF
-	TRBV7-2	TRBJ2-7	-	TGTGCCAGCAGCTTAGTAGCAGGGGACTACGAGCAGTACTTC	CASSLVAGDYEQYF
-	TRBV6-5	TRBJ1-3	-	TGTGCCAGCAGAGTACGGGGCTCTGGAAACACCATATATTTT	CASRVRGSGNTIYF
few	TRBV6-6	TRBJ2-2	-	TGTGCCAGCAGCAGCAGGGGATTGGGAACCGGGGAGCTGTTTTTT	CASSSRGLGTGELFF
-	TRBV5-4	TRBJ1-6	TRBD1	TGTGCCAGCAGCTTGGCCGGGACAGTTAATTCACCCCTCCACTTT	CASSLAGTVNSPLHF
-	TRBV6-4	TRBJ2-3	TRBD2	TGTGCCAGCAGTGAATTCGCGGGAGAGGCAGATACGCAGTATTTT	CASSEFAGEADTQYF
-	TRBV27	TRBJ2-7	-	TGTGCCAGCAGTCTACAGGGTAAAAGTTACGAGCAGTACTTC	CASSLQGKSYEQYF
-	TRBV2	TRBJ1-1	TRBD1	TGTGCCACGCAAGCGGGACAGGGGGACGCTTTCTTT	CATQAGQGDAFF
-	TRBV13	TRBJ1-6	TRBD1	TGTGCCAGCAGCTCGTATTCCTCCCGGGACAGGGGACCCCTCCACTTT	CASSSYSSRDRGPLHF
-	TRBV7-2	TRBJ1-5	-	TGTGCCAGCAGCTTAGTCGCTTTGTCGGGGAATCAGCCCCAGCATTTT	CASSLVALSGNQPQHF
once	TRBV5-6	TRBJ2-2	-	TGTGCCAGCAGCTCCGTCCGGGGTATGGACACCGGGGAGCTGTTTTTT	CASSSVRGMDTGELFF
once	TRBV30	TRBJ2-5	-	TGTGCCTGGAGTGGTAGAACCGCTAGGCGTACCCAGTACTTC	CAWSGRTARRTQYF